This T cell receptor (beta chain) was retrieved from a study of shared clonotypes between healthy human individuals. This table comes from immunoSEQ multiplex PCR, and its TCRdb copy is limited to in-frame clones, with some not included. The sample lists 2 million to 2.5 million clones; 92% were seen once. CDR1 is SGHVS, CDR2 FQNEAQ, per germline. There are 15 residues in the CDR3. The V and J ends lost 4 bases and 0 bases respectively, with 13 bases between them. V gene TRBV7-8 combines with J gene TRBJ2-7; D is uncertain. Specimen: naive CD4+ T cells from PBMCs. The subset is: CD45RA+ positively selected. The sequence derives from a young man in good health. Some clones in this sample may be carry-over from other donors' samples. The CDR3: CASSSAKVSSYEQYF. CDR3 nucleotides: TGTGCCAGCAGCTCCGCTAAGGTGAGCTCCTACGAGCAGTACTTC.